Listed below are T cell receptor beta chains from one sample, sequenced in a study of CD8 T cells in Susac syndrome. TCRdb called the immunoSEQ multiplex PCR reads again in MiXCR, with one record for every CDR3 protein. The sample records roughly 190,000 distinct CDR3 sequences, roughly 94% being singletons. The sequenced sample was CD4+ T cells from PBMCs. The receptors stem from a human donor in good health. The conserved cysteine and the conserved F or W are not part of the CDR3 here.

V gene | CDR3 protein
TRBV6-4 | ASSDVAGGGYT
TRBV2 | ASNRAIDGNQPQH
TRBV6-5 | ASSYSGSVGDEQF
TRBV20-1 | SATKTSGIPAEQY
TRBV3-1 | ASSQEETVYNEQF
TRBV4-1 | ASSQGLAGLEEQY
TRBV5-1 | ASSSGQVDGYYGYT
TRBV28 | ASSFLAGVGHGQY
TRBV20-1 | SASVTSGAYNEQF
TRBV28 | ASSLYVGTQY
TRBV2 | GGTVHANTGELF
TRBV15 | ATSIRTGETLNTEAF
TRBV7-9 | ASSPSVPQY
TRBV19 | ASSIQRNEQF
TRBV27 | ASGERTKMGYT